These T cell receptor beta chains were read from a single sample in a study of T cells in Graves' hyperthyroidism and ophthalmopathy. MiXCR, run by TCRdb on the multiplex PCR reads, gives a single entry per CDR3 protein. The sample lists some 770,000 distinct CDR3 sequences, 16% seen once, with under 8.5% in the top ten. The sequenced material came from blood. The receptors here all came from a young man with Graves' hyperthyroidism. Each CDR3 is given with its conserved first and last residue. A D gene is named only where the DNA matches it firmly. Clone size appears in some rows only: once, few, many, or a class for an expanded clone.

j_call clone_size d_call v_call cdr3_nt cdr3_aa
TRBJ2-1 many TRBD1 TRBV20-1 TGCAGTGCCAAGGGGGCTAGAGTCAATGAGCAGTTCTTC CSAKGARVNEQFF
TRBJ2-1 few TRBD1 TRBV6-2/TRBV6-3 TGTGCCAGCACTACATCGACAGGGGCTGGCTACAATGAGCAGTTCTTC CASTTSTGAGYNEQFF
TRBJ2-7 NA NA TRBV6-1 TGTGCCAGCAGCCTTACAGCGGGTCGAGCCTACGAGCAGTACTTC CASSLTAGRAYEQYF
TRBJ1-6 NA NA TRBV6-5 TGTGCCAGCAGTTACTCGACGGCGATGGGGAATTCACCCCTCCACTTT CASSYSTAMGNSPLHF
TRBJ2-3 many TRBD2 TRBV27 TGTGCCAGCACCGGGAGGGCCCCAGATACGCAGTATTTT CASTGRAPDTQYF
TRBJ2-4 NA NA TRBV11-3 TGTGCCAGCAGCAGGGGGACCAAAAACATTCAGTACTTC CASSRGTKNIQYF
TRBJ2-7 many NA TRBV28 TGTGCCAGCAGTTCCAGGGGGGCCTACGAGCAGTACTTC CASSSRGAYEQYF
TRBJ2-7 many TRBD1 TRBV20-1 TGCAGTGCTAGGACAAGCGGCGGACAGGTATCCTACGAGCAGTACTTC CSARTSGGQVSYEQYF
TRBJ1-6 many NA TRBV7-8 TGTGCCAGCAGCTTGCTCCCCGGGTCCCATTCACCCCTCCACTTT CASSLLPGSHSPLHF
TRBJ2-1 NA NA TRBV6-2/TRBV6-3 TGTGCCAGCAGTTCCTACGCCGGGACCTCTATCACGGGTTACAATGAGCAGTTCTTC CASSSYAGTSITGYNEQFF
TRBJ2-2 few TRBD1 TRBV3-1 TGTGCCAGCAGCCAAGTCGGGGCAGGGGGTAACACCGGGGAGCTGTTTTTT CASSQVGAGGNTGELFF
TRBJ2-6 NA NA TRBV5-1 TGCGCCAGCAGGCCTGGCTTAGTTGAGAGGGGGGCCAACGTCCTGACTTTC CASRPGLVERGANVLTF
TRBJ2-7 NA NA TRBV6-1 TGTGCCAGCAGCCAGTTGGTCGAGCAGTACTTC CASSQLVEQYF
TRBJ2-1 many NA TRBV12-3/TRBV12-4 TGTGCCAGCAGTTTAGGCGTGAACAATGAGCAGTTCTTC CASSLGVNNEQFF
TRBJ1-5 few NA TRBV15 TGTGCCACCAGCAGAGAGGGAGCAGGGTACCAGCCCCAGCATTTT CATSREGAGYQPQHF
TRBJ1-6 many NA TRBV12-3/TRBV12-4 TGTGCCCACCCGGGGCCATCGTATTCACCCCTCCACTTT CAHPGPSYSPLHF
TRBJ1-1 many NA TRBV4-2 TGTGCCAGCAGCCAAGAAGTTGGGGCCCCCGGGCGCACTGAAGCTTTCTTT CASSQEVGAPGRTEAFF
TRBJ2-7 many TRBD2 TRBV2 TGTGCCAGCAGTGAACATAGGGGGAATAGCGGGAGTCCCTACGAGCAGTACTTC CASSEHRGNSGSPYEQYF
TRBJ2-7 few NA TRBV6-1 TGTGCCAGCAGTTCACGGGGTTCCAGCGAGCAGTACTTC CASSSRGSSEQYF
TRBJ2-3 few NA TRBV18 TGTGCCAGCTCGCACCCAAGGGGACCGGATACGCAGTATTTT CASSHPRGPDTQYF
TRBJ2-5 many NA TRBV7-8 TGTGCCAGCAGCTTAAATAAGCGGGCGGGCGCTATGGCCCAGTACTTC CASSLNKRAGAMAQYF
TRBJ2-1 NA NA TRBV20-1 TGCAGTGCTAGAGTCGTCGGCGAAACTTCCTACAATGAGCAGTTCTTC CSARVVGETSYNEQFF
TRBJ2-5 few NA TRBV29-1 TGCAGCGGTCAGAATGGGGAGACCCAGTACTTC CSGQNGETQYF
TRBJ2-1 many NA TRBV6-2/TRBV6-3 TGTGCCAGCAGTTACTCGATCGCGGGCGAGCAGTTCTTC CASSYSIAGEQFF
TRBJ2-7 NA TRBD1 TRBV28 TGTGCCGGCAGTCCTGGGACAGGGAGAAGCTACGAGCAGTACTTC CAGSPGTGRSYEQYF
TRBJ1-1 NA NA TRBV18 TGTGCCAGCTCGACGGACATGGGGCGATTGGCTGAAGCTTTCTTT CASSTDMGRLAEAFF
TRBJ2-5 many NA TRBV12-3/TRBV12-4 TGTGCCAGCAGAGCCATGGGAGTGGAGACCCAGTACTTC CASRAMGVETQYF
TRBJ2-1 few NA TRBV27 TGTGCCAGCACCCGGGGGGCGGGAGATAATGAGCAGTTCTTC CASTRGAGDNEQFF
TRBJ2-7 NA TRBD1 TRBV6-1 TGCGCCAGCAGTGTAGCGACAGGGTATAGGTACGAGCAGTACTTC CASSVATGYRYEQYF
TRBJ2-2 few TRBD2 TRBV29-1 TGCAGCGTTGCTAGCGGAAAGAACACCGGGGAGCTGTTTTTT CSVASGKNTGELFF
TRBJ2-1 few TRBD1 TRBV6-4 TGTGCCAGCAGTTGGACAGGGGGTTCGGAGCAGTTCTTC CASSWTGGSEQFF
TRBJ1-5 NA NA TRBV6-2/TRBV6-3 TGTGCCAGCACCGAAGGGCGCCCGGTCCCAGCGCCCCAGCATTTT CASTEGRPVPAPQHF
TRBJ1-4 many NA TRBV28 TGTGCCAGCAGTTTAGGTGGGGACACTAATGAAAAACTGTTTTTT CASSLGGDTNEKLFF
TRBJ2-7 NA TRBD2 TRBV2 TGTGCCAGCAGAGGGACTAGCGGGTTCAGCTCCTACGAGCAGTACTTC CASRGTSGFSSYEQYF
TRBJ2-7 NA TRBD1 TRBV18 TGTGCCAGCTCACTCGACAGGGGAATGAAAGAGCAGTACTTC CASSLDRGMKEQYF
TRBJ2-3 NA NA TRBV7-8 TGTGCCAGCAGCTTAGGAAGGGGGACTGCAGATACGCAGTATTTT CASSLGRGTADTQYF
TRBJ2-7 many NA TRBV7-9 TGTGCCAGCAGCTCTCCGCGGGCGAGCTCCTACGAGCAGTACTTC CASSSPRASSYEQYF
TRBJ2-2 few NA TRBV29-1 TGCAGCGTTGATGAGCTTTCCGGGGAGCTGTTTTTT CSVDELSGELFF
TRBJ2-7 few TRBD2 TRBV19 TGTGCCAGTACAGACGGTCGTCGGGGGGAGACGGGCGAGCAGTACTTC CASTDGRRGETGEQYF
TRBJ2-7 few NA TRBV12-3/TRBV12-4 TGTGCCAGCAGTTACCTCAGCTCCTACGAGCAGTACTTC CASSYLSSYEQYF
TRBJ1-6 NA NA TRBV3-1 TGTGCCAGCAGCGGGACGGTGGACTCACCCCTCCACTTT CASSGTVDSPLHF